This TCR beta chain was captured in a study of control samples from healthy donors and cancer patients. V lost 4 bases to trimming and J lost 7 bases, with 8 bases between them. Germline-derived CDR1 and CDR2 are SGHAT and FQNNGV. The CDR3 loop spans 12 amino acids. TCRdb's table, derived via immunoSEQ multiplex PCR, lists solely in-frame clones and lacks some. Of tens of thousands of clones listed, over 75% are singletons. The TCR originated in a woman between 45 and 65 years old in good health. The sample comprised blood. The chain uses TRBV11-2 and TRBJ1-5; the D gene is possibly TRBD1 (6 bases). The CDR3: CASSSRGQPQHF. The CDR3 DNA sequence: TGTGCCAGCAGCTCGAGGGGGCAGCCCCAGCATTTT.